This T cell receptor (beta chain) emerged from a study of T cell responses to AZD1222 COVID-19 vaccine. From germline, CDR1 is MNHEY and CDR2 SMNVEV (reference sequence). This CDR3 contains 15 residues. Trimming removed 6 bases from V and 5 bases from J, with 16 bases in between. The assay was immunoSEQ multiplex PCR, and TCRdb's table has in-frame clones only and misses some. The sample lists about 130,000 clones, 70% to 90% occurring once. The material was peripheral blood, obtained on day 0 of AZD1222 vaccination. This chain connects TRBV27 to TRBJ2-2, with a weak D call TRBD2 (6 bases). The receptor was isolated from an adult in good health. As DNA, the CDR3 is TGTGCCAGCAGGAGAGGAGGGCTGATGACCGGGGAGCTGTTTTTT. Its translation: CASRRGGLMTGELFF.